A single T cell receptor beta chain is shown here with its context. Time point given: cycle 4 day 1 (C4D1), after less than seven weeks of nivolumab. All patients experienced relapse after autologous stem cell transplantation, and brentuximab vedotin exposure was variable. Progressive disease, partial response or complete response was each patient's best response. These data belong to a study of PD-1 blockade in classical Hodgkin lymphoma. The data were produced by immunoSEQ multiplex PCR, yet TCRdb's version contains in-frame clones alone and is incomplete. The table shows 30,000 to 50,000 clones, with 77% occurring only once. The CDR3 has 14 residues. Trimming removed 5 bases at V and 3 bases at J, with 14 bases between. Germline V lookup: CDR1 MDHEN, CDR2 SYDVKM.

The source is a human donor with classical Hodgkin lymphoma. V is TRBV28 and J is TRBJ2-7; D not resolved. The source was peripheral blood mononuclear cells (PBMCs), collected before the fourth cycle of nivolumab. CDR3 in amino acids: CASSPYAGDYEQYF. CDR3 in DNA: TGTGCCAGCAGTCCGTATGCAGGTGACTACGAGCAGTACTTC.